These T cell receptor beta chains were read from a single sample in a study of OX40 agonist ivuxolimab in advanced cancers. The method was immunoSEQ multiplex PCR; TCRdb's version includes in-frame clones alone and lacks a portion of them. Of 24,000 or so clones in the sample, 60% to 80% are singletons; the top ten hold 10% to 15%. The sequenced sample was CD4+ or CD8+ T cells sorted from blood, obtained in a trial of the OX40 agonist ivuxolimab. These receptors all stem from an adult with an advanced solid tumor such as melanoma, head and neck, liver or kidney cancer. Both conserved end residues are part of each CDR3. Fields, in order: J gene, V gene, CDR3 protein.

TRBJ2-2,TRBV27,CAASTTGELFF
TRBJ1-5,TRBV9,CASSLEGASNQPQHF
TRBJ2-3,TRBV5-1,CASSLTGPFTDTQYF
TRBJ1-2,TRBV28,CASSSSTGLGYTF
TRBJ2-5,TRBV5-4,CASSGRTGVVEETQYF
TRBJ1-2,TRBV19,CASSITSTGGFQQGYTF
TRBJ1-5,TRBV19,CASRYRVSNQPQHF
TRBJ2-1,TRBV9,CASSVQAGGPYNEQFF
TRBJ2-7,TRBV28,CASSLTSLDGEQYF
TRBJ2-7,TRBV19,CASSIGGIEQYF
TRBJ1-2,TRBV5-1,CASSTAGTGGEGYTF
TRBJ2-7,TRBV6-6,CATGAGAPSYEQYF
TRBJ1-2,TRBV6-4,CASSDRSEQGNYGYTF
TRBJ2-1,TRBV21-1,CASSNAPSYNEQFF
TRBJ2-1,TRBV11-2,CASSLVGGTLLSSYNEQFF
TRBJ2-1,TRBV10-3,CATLAGGVDEQFF
TRBJ1-1,TRBV10-1,CASSGNRGGGTEAFF
TRBJ1-1,TRBV29-1,CSGQGNTEAFF
TRBJ2-2,TRBV7-9,CASRLDRGNTGELFF
TRBJ1-1,TRBV5-1,CASSPAGTGVYAEAFF